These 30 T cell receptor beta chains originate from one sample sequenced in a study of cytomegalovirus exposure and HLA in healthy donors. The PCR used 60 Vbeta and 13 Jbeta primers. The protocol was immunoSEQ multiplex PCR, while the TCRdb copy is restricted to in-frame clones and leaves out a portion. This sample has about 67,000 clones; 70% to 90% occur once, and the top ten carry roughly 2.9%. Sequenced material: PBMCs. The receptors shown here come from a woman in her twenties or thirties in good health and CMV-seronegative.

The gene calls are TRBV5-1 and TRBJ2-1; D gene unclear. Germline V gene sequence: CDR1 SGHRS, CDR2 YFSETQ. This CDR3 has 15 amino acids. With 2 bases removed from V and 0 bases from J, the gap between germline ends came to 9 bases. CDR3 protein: CASSFGRSSYNEQFF. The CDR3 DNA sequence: TGCGCCAGCAGCTTTGGTCGGAGCTCCTACAATGAGCAGTTCTTC. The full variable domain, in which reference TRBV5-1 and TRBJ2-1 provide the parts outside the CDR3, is KAGVTQTPRYLIKTRGQQVTLSCSPISGHRSVSWYQQTPGQGLQFLFEYFSETQRNKGNFPGRFSGRQFSNSRSEMNVSTLELGDSALYLCASSFGRSSYNEQFFGPGTRLTVL.

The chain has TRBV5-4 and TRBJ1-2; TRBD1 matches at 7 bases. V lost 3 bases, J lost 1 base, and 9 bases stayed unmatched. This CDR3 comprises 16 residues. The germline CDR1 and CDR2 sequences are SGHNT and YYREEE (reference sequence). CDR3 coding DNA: TGTGCCAGCAGCTCCATAGGACAGGTCTATAACTATGGCTACACCTTC. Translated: CASSSIGQVYNYGYTF.

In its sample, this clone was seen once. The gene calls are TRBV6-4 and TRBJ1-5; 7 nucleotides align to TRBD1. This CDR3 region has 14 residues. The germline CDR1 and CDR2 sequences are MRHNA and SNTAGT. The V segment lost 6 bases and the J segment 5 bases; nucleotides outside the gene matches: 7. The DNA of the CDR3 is TGTGCCAGCAGCTCCGAAACAGGGGATCAGCCCCAGCATTTT. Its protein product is CASSSETGDQPQHF.

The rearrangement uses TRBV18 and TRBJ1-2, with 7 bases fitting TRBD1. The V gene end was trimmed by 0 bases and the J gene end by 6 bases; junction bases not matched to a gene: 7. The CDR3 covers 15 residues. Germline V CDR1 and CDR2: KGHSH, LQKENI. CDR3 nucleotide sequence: TGTGCCAGCTCACCACCGACAGGGCGGGGAAATGGCTACACCTTC. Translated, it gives CASSPPTGRGNGYTF.

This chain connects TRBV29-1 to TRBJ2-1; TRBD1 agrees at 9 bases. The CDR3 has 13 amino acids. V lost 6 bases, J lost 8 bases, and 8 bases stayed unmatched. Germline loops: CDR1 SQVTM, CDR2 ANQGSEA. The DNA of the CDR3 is TGCAGCGTGAATCCGGACAGGGGATATGAGCAGTTCTTC. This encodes CSVNPDRGYEQFF.

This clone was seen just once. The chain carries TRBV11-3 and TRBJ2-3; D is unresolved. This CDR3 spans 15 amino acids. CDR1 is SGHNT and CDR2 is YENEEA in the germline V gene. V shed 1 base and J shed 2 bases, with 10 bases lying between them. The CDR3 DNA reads TGTGCCAGCAGCTTAGTTTTCGGAGACACAGATACGCAGTATTTT. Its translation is CASSLVFGDTDTQYF.

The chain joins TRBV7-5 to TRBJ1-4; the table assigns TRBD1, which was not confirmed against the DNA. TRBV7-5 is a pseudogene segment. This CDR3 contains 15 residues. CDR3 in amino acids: CARSLGQGMEEKLFF. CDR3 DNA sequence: TGTGCCAGAAGCTTAGGACAGGGTATGGAGGAAAAACTGTTTTTT.

The chain's CDR3 is CASSLEGGYGYTF. The CDR3 bases are TGTGCCAGCAGCTTAGAGGGAGGCTATGGCTACACCTTC. This sequence joins TRBV7-9 and TRBJ1-2; D call uncertain. V lost 1 base and J lost 4, with 7 bases in between. Germline values: CDR1 SEHNR, CDR2 FQNEAQ (reference sequence). This CDR3 has 13 residues.

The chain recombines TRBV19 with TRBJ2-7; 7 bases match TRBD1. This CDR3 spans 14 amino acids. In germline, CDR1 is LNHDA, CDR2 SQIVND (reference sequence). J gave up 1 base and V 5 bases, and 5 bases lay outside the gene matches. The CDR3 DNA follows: TGTGCCAGTAGTGCAACAGGGGTTTCCTACGAGCAGTACTTC. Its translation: CASSATGVSYEQYF.

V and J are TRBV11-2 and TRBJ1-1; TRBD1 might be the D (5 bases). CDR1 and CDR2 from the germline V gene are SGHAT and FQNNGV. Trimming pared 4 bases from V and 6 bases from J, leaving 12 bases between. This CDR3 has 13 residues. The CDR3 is CASSSLGAAEAFF. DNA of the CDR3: TGTGCCAGCAGCTCGCTTGGGGCCGCTGAAGCTTTCTTT.

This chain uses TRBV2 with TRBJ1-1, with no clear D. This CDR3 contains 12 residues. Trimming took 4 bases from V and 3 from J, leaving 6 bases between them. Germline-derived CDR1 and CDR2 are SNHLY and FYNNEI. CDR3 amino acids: CASSVSYTEAFF. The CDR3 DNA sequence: TGTGCCAGCAGTGTGAGTTACACTGAAGCTTTCTTT.

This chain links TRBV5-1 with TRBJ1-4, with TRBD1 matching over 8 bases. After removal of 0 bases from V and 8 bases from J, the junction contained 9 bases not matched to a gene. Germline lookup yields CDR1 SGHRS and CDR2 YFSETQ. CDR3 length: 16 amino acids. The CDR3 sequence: CASSLVSGRGQEKLFF. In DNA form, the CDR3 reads TGCGCCAGCAGCTTGGTATCGGGCAGGGGGCAGGAAAAACTGTTTTTT.

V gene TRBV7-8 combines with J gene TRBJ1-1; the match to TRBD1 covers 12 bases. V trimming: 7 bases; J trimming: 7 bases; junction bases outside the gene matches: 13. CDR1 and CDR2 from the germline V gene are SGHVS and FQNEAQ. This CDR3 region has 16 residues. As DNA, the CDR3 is TGTGCCAGCATGCCCGCGGGACAGGGGGCTGATGATGAAGCTTTCTTT. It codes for CASMPAGQGADDEAFF.

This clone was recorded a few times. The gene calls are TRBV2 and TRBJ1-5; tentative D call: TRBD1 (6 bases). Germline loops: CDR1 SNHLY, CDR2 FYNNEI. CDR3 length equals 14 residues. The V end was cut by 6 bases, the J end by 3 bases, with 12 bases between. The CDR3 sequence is CASRGDTSNQPQHF. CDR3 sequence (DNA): TGTGCCAGCAGGGGGGACACCTCCAATCAGCCCCAGCATTTT.

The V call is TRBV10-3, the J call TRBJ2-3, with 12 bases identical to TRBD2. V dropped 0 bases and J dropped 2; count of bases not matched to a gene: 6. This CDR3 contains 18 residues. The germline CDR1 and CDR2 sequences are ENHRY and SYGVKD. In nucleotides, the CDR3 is TGTGCCATCAGTGAGTCGGAAACTAGCGGGGGGCTCACAGATACGCAGTATTTT. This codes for CAISESETSGGLTDTQYF.

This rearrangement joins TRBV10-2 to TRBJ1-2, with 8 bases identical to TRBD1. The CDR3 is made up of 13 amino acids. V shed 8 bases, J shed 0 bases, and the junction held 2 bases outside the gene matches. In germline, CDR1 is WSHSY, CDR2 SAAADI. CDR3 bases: TGCGCCAGCCAGGACAGGGCTAACTATGGCTACACCTTC. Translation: CASQDRANYGYTF.

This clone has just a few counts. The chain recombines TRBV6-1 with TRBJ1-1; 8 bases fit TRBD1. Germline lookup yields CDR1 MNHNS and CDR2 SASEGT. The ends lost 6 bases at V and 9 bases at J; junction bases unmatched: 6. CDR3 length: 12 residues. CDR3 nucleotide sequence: TGTGCCAGCAGACCCCGGACAGGGCAAGCTTTCTTT. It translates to CASRPRTGQAFF.

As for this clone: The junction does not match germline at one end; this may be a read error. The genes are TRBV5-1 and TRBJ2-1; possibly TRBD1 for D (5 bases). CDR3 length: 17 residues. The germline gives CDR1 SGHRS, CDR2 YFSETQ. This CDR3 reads CASSLVRAGSSYNGQFF. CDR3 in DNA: TGCGCCAGCAGCTTGGTCAGGGCAGGGTCTTCCTACAATGGGCAGTTCTTC.

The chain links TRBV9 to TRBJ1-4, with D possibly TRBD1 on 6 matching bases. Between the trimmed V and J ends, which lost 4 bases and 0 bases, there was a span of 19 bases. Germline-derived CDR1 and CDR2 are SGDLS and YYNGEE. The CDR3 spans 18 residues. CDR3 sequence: CASSPRDTSIATNEKLFF. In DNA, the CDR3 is TGTGCCAGCAGCCCCCGGGACACGAGCATCGCAACTAATGAAAAACTGTTTTTT.

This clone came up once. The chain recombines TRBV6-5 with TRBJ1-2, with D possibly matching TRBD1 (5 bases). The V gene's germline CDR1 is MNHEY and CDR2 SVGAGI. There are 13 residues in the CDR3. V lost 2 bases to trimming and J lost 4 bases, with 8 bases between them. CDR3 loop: CASSYEGVYGYTF. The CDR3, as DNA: TGTGCCAGCAGTTACGAAGGGGTCTATGGCTACACCTTC.

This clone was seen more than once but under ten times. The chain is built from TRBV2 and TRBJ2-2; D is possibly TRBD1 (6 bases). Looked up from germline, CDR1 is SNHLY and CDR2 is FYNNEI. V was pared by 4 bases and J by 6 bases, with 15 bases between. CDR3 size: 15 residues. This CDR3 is CASSGQGLVSGELFF. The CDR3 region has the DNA TGTGCCAGCAGTGGCCAGGGGCTGGTATCCGGGGAGCTGTTTTTT.

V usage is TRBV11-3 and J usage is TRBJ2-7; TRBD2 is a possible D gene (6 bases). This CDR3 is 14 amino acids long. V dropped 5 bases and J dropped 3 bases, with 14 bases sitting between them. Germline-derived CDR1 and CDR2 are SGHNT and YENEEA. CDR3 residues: CASSPGAPYYEQYF. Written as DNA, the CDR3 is TGTGCCAGCAGCCCGGGAGCACCCTACTACGAGCAGTACTTC.

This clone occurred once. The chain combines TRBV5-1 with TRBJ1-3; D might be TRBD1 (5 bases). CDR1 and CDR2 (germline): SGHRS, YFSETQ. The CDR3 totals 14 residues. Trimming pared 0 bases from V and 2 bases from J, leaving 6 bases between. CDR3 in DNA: TGCGCCAGCAGCTTGGCAGGGACTGGAAACACCATATATTTT. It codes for CASSLAGTGNTIYF.

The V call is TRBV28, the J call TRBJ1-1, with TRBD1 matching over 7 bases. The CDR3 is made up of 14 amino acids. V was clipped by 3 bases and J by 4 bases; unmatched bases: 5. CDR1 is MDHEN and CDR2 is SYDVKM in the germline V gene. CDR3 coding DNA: TGTGCCAGCAGTTTTGGGGCAGGGGGCACTGAAGCTTTCTTT. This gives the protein CASSFGAGGTEAFF.

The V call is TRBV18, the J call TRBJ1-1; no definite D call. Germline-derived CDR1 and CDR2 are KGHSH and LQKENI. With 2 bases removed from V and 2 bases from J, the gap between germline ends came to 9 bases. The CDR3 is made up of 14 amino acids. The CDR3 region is CASSPLQSNTEAFF. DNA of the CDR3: TGTGCCAGCTCACCATTACAGTCCAACACTGAAGCTTTCTTT.

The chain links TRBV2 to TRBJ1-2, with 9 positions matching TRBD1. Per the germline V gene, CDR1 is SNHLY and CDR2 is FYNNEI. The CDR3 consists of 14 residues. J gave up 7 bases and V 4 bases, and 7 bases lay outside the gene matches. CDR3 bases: TGTGCCAGCAGTGTTAGGCCGGGACAGGGTGGCTACACCTTC. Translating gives CASSVRPGQGGYTF.

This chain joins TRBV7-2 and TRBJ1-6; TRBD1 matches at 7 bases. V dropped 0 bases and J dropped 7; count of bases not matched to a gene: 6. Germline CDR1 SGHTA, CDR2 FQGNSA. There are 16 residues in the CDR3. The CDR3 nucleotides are TGTGCCAGCAGCTTAGCACTGACAGGGACCAATTCACCCCTCCACTTT. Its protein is CASSLALTGTNSPLHF.

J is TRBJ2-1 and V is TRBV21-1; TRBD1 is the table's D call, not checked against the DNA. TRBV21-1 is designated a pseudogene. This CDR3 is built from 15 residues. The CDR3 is CASSDTPTGVNEQFF. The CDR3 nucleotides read TGTGCCAGCAGCGACACCCCAACAGGGGTCAATGAGCAGTTCTTC.

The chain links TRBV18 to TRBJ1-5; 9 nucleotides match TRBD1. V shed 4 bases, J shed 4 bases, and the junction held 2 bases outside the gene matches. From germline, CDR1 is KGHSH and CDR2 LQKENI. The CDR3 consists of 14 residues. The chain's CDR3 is CASSRGQGNQPQHF. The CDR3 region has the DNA TGTGCCAGCTCACGCGGACAGGGGAATCAGCCCCAGCATTTT.

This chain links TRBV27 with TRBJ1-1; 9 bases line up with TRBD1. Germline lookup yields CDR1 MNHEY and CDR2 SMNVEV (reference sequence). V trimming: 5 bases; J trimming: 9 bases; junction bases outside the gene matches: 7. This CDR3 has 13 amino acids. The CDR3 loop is CASSRDTGGKAFF. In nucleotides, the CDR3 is TGTGCCAGCAGTCGGGATACAGGGGGCAAAGCTTTCTTT.